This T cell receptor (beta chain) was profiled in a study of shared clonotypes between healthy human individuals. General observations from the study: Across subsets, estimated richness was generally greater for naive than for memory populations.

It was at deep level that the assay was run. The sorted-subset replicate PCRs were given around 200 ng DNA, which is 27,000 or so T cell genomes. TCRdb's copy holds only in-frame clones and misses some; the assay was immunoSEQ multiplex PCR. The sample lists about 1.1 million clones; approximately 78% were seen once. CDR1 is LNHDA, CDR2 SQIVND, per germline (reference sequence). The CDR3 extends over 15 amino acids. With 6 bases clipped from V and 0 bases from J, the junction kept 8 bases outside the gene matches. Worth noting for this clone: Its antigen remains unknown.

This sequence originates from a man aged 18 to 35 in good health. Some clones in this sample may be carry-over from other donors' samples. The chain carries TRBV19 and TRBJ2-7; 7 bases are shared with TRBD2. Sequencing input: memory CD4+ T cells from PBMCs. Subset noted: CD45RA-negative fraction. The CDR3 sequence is CASSPLATSSYEQYF. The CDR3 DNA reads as TGTGCCAGTAGCCCACTAGCGACCAGCTCCTACGAGCAGTACTTC.